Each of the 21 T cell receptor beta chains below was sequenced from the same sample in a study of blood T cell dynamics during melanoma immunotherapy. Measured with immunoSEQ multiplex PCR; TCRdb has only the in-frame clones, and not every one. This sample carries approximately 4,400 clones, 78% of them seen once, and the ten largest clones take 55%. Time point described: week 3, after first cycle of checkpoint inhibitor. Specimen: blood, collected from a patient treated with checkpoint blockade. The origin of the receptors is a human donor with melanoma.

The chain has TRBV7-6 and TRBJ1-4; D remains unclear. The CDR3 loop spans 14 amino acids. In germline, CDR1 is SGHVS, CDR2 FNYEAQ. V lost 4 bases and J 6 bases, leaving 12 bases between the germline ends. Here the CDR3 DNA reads TGTGCCAGCAGCTCGTCCGAGGGATATGAAAAACTGTTTTTT. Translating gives CASSSSEGYEKLFF.

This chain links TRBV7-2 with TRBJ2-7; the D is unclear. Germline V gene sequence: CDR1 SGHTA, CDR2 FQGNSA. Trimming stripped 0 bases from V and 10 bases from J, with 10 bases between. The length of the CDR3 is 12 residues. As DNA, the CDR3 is TGTGCCAGCAGCTTAGCGTTCGAAACTCAGTACTTC. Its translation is CASSLAFETQYF.

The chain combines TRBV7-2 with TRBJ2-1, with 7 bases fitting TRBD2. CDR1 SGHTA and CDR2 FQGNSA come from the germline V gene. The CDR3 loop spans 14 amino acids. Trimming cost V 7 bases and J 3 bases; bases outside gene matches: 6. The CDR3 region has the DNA TGTGCCAGCACCCCAGCGGGGTACTACAATGAGCAGTTCTTC. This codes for CASTPAGYYNEQFF. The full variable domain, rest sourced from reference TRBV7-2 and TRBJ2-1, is GAGVSQSPSNKVTEKGKDVELRCDPISGHTALYWYRQSLGQGLEFLIYFQGNSAPDKSGLPSDRFSAERTGGSVSTLTIQRTQQEDSAVYLCASTPAGYYNEQFFGPGTRLTVL.

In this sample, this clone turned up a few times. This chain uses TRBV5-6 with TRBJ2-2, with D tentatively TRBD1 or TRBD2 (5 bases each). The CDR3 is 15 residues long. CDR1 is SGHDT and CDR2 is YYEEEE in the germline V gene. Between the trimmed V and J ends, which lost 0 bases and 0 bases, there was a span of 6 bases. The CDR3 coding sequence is TGTGCCAGCAGCTTGGGGGGGACGAACACCGGGGAGCTGTTTTTT. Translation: CASSLGGTNTGELFF.

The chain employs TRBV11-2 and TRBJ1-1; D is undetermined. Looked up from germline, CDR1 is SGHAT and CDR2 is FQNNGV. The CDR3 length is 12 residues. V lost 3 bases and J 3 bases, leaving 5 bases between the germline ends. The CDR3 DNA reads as TGTGCCAGCAGCTTTAGGTACACTGAAGCTTTCTTT. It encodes CASSFRYTEAFF.

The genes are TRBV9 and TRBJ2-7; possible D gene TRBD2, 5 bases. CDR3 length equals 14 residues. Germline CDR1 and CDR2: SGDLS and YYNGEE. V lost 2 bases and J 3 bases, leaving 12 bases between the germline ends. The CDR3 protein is CASSVDPRGYEQYF. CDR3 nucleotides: TGTGCCAGCAGCGTGGATCCCCGGGGCTACGAGCAGTACTTC.

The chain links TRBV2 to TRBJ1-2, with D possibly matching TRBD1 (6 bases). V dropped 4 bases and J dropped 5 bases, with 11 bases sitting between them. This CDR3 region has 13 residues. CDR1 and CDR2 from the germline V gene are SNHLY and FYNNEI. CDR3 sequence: CASSAPGAYGYTF. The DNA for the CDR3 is TGTGCCAGCAGTGCCCCGGGGGCGTATGGCTACACCTTC.

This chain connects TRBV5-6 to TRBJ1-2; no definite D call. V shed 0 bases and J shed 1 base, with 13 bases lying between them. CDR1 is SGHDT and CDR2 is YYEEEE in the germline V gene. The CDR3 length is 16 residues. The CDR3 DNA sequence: TGTGCCAGCAGCTTGGGCCCTGGAGGCAGTAACTATGGCTACACCTTC. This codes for CASSLGPGGSNYGYTF.

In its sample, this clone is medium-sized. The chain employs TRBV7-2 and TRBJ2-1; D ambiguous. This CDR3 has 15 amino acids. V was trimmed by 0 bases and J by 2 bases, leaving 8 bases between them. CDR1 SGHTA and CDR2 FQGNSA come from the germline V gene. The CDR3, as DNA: TGTGCCAGCAGCTTAGCGGGTATGCCCTACAATGAGCAGTTCTTC. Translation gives CASSLAGMPYNEQFF.

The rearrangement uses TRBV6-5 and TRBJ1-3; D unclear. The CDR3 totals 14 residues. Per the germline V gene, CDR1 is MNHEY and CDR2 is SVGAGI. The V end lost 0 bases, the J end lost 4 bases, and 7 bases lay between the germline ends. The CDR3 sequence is CASSYSGSGNTIYF. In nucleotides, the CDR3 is TGTGCCAGCAGTTACTCAGGGTCCGGAAACACCATATATTTT.

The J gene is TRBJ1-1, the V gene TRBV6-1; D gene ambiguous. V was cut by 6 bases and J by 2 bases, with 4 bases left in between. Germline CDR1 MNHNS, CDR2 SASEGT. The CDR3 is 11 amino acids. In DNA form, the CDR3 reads TGTGCCAGCAGAGAAAACACTGAAGCTTTCTTT. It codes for CASRENTEAFF.

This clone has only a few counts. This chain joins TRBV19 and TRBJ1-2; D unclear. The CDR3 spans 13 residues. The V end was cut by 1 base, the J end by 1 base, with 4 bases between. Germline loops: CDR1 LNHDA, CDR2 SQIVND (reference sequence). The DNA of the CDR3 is TGTGCCAGTAGTATAGGCCTTAACTATGGCTACACCTTC. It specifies CASSIGLNYGYTF.

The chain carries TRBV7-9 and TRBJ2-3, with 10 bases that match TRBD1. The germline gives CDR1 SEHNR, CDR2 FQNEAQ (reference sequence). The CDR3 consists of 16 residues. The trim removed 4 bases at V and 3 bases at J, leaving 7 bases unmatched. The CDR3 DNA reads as TGTGCCAGCAGCTCGCCTTGGACAGGGGGAACAGATACGCAGTATTTT. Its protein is CASSSPWTGGTDTQYF. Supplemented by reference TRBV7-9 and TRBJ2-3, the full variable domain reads DTGVSQNPRHKITKRGQNVTFRCDPISEHNRLYWYRQTLGQGPEFLTYFQNEAQLEKSRLLSDRFSAERPKGSFSTLEIQRTEQGDSAMYLCASSSPWTGGTDTQYFGPGTRLTVL.

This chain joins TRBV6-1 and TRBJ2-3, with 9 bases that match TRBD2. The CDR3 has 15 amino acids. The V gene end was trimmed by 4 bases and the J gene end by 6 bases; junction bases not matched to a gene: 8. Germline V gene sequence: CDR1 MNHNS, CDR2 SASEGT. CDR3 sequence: CASSASAGGLDTQYF. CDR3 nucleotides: TGTGCCAGCAGTGCGTCGGCGGGGGGGCTTGATACGCAGTATTTT.

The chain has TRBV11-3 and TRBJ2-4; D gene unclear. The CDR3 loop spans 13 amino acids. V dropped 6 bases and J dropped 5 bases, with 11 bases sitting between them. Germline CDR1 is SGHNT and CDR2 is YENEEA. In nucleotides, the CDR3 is TGTGCCAGCAGTGAGAATGAAGAAAACATTCAGTACTTC. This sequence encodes CASSENEENIQYF.

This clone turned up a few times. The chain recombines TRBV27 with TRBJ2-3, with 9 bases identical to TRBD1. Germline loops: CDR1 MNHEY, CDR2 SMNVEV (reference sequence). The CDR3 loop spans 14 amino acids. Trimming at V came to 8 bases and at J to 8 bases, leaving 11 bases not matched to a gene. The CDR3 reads CASGYVDRGGTQYF. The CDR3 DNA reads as TGTGCCAGCGGCTATGTGGACAGGGGAGGTACGCAGTATTTT.

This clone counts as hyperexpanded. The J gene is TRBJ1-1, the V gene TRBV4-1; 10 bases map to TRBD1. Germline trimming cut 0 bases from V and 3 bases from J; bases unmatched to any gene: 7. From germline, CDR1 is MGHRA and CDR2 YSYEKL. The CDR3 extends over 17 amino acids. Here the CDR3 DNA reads TGCGCCAGCAGCCAAGATTGGGGACAGGGGACGGACACTGAAGCTTTCTTT. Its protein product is CASSQDWGQGTDTEAFF.

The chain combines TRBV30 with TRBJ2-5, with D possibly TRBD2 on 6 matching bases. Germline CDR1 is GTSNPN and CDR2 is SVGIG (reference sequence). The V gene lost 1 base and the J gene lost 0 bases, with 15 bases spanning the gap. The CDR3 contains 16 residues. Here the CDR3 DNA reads TGTGCCTGGAGTGCGCCCGGGAGATCGTACCAAGAGACCCAGTACTTC. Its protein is CAWSAPGRSYQETQYF.

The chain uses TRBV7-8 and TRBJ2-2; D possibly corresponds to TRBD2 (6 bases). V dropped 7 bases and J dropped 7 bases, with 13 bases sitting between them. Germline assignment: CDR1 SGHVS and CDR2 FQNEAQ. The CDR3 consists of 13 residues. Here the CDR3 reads CASTPTEGGELFF. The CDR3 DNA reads TGTGCCAGCACCCCTACGGAGGGCGGGGAGCTGTTTTTT.

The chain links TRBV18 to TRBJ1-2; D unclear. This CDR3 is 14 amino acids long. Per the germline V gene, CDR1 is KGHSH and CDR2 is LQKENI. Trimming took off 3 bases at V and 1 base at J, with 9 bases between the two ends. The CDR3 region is CASSPREFNYGYTF. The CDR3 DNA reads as TGTGCCAGCTCACCCCGGGAATTTAACTATGGCTACACCTTC.

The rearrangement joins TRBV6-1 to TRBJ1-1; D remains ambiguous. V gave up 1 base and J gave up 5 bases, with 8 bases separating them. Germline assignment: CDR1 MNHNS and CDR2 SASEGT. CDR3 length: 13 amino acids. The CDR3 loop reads CASSEGPWTEAFF. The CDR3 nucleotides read TGTGCCAGCAGTGAAGGGCCCTGGACTGAAGCTTTCTTT.